The 7 T cell receptor beta chains in this list originate from one sample, sequenced in a study of T-cell reconstitution after alpha-beta-depleted transplantation in children (dated by TCRdb to about 2016). The library relied on PCR. Sequencer: Illumina HiSeq 2500. TCR libraries were prepared with molecular barcoding, using unique molecular identifiers to normalize TCRbeta repertoire quantification. The public reads were reprocessed in TCRdb via fastp at Q25 and MiXCR, keeping in-frame beta chains. Rows with a matching CDR3 protein are joined into one entry that keeps the most common DNA and genes. Recorded for this sample are hundreds of thousands of distinct CDR3 sequences; around a sixth of them occurred a single time. The ten largest clones represent approximately 1.1% of the sample. This specimen was PBMCs from the stem cell graft donor, taken from the stem cell graft. The receptors shown here come from a human donor who donated a stem cell graft to a child with acute myeloid leukemia.

The J gene is TRBJ1-1, the V gene TRBV10-3, with D tentatively TRBD1 (6 bases). The V gene lost 1 base and the J gene lost 1 base, with 10 bases spanning the gap. The length of the CDR3 is 15 residues. Germline CDR1 ENHRY, CDR2 SYGVKD. CDR3 in DNA: TGTGCCATCAGTGAGTTACAGGGACCGAACACTGAAGCTTTCTTT. Translating it yields CAISELQGPNTEAFF.

The chain carries TRBV9 and TRBJ2-7; 7 bases align to TRBD1. This CDR3 is built from 14 residues. The germline CDR1 and CDR2 sequences are SGDLS and YYNGEE. The V gene end was trimmed by 0 bases and the J gene end by 4 bases; junction bases not matched to a gene: 4. CDR3 DNA: TGTGCCAGCAGCGTAGGGGACAGAACATACGAGCAGTACTTC. Its translation: CASSVGDRTYEQYF. Together with reference TRBV9 and TRBJ2-7, the CDR3 gives the full variable domain: DSGVTQTPKHLITATGQRVTLRCSPRSGDLSVYWYQQSLDQGLQFLIQYYNGEERAKGNILERFSAQQFPDLHSELNLSSLELGDSALYFCASSVGDRTYEQYFGPGTRLTVT.

V usage is TRBV7-8 and J usage is TRBJ2-3; perhaps TRBD2 as D (5 bases). The V end was cut by 4 bases, the J end by 2 bases, with 13 bases between. Germline V lookup: CDR1 SGHVS, CDR2 FQNEAQ. This CDR3 region has 15 residues. CDR3 bases: TGTGCCAGCAGCTCAAAGTTGCGGGCCACAGATACGCAGTATTTT. Residues: CASSSKLRATDTQYF.

Many counts were recorded for this clonotype. The chain couples TRBV7-6 to TRBJ1-1; no clear D gene. From germline, CDR1 is SGHVS and CDR2 FNYEAQ. The length of the CDR3 is 13 residues. Trimming removed 6 bases from V and 4 bases from J, with 12 bases in between. CDR3 in DNA: TGTGCCAGCAGTGTCGGACGGACCACTGAAGCTTTCTTT. Translating it yields CASSVGRTTEAFF.

The rearrangement links TRBV10-3 to TRBJ2-7; D uncertain. The CDR3 loop spans 12 amino acids. V shed 3 bases and J shed 5 bases, with 8 bases lying between them. The germline gives CDR1 ENHRY, CDR2 SYGVKD. CDR3 protein: CAISDLGNEQYV. Here the CDR3 DNA reads TGTGCCATCAGTGATCTGGGGAACGAGCAGTACGTC.

The table lists this clonotype with many counts. J is TRBJ2-7 and V is TRBV20-1, with 10 bases that match TRBD1. Trimming at V came to 4 bases and at J to 5 bases, leaving 11 bases not matched to a gene. Germline V gives CDR1 DFQATT, CDR2 SNEGSKA (reference sequence). CDR3 size: 15 residues. CDR3 nucleotide sequence: TGCAGTGCTACAAACCCCGGGACAGGGGAGCACGAGCAGTACTTC. Residues: CSATNPGTGEHEQYF.

There are many counts of this clonotype. The chain joins TRBV20-1 to TRBJ2-4; 8 positions match TRBD1. Trimming cost V 6 bases and J 2 bases; bases outside gene matches: 21. Germline CDR1 is DFQATT and CDR2 is SNEGSKA (reference sequence). This CDR3 has 19 residues. The CDR3 region is CSADGQGIGSSGTKNIQYF. The CDR3 DNA follows: TGCAGTGCGGACGGACAGGGTATAGGCTCGAGTGGGACCAAAAACATTCAGTACTTC.